This TCR beta chain was retrieved from a study of T cell repertoires in cytomegalovirus infection. This clonotype appeared many times. The target antigen is unknown. Via MiXCR, TCRdb re-called the reads, giving one row per CDR3 protein. This sample has about 890,000 distinct CDR3 sequences; approximately 31% occur once, and the top ten carry around 15%. CDR3 size: 15 residues. The V gene's germline CDR1 is SEHNR and CDR2 FQNEAQ (reference sequence). The V gene lost 2 bases and the J gene lost 4 bases, with 14 bases spanning the gap. This clonotype was obtained from a human donor in good health (CMV status not recorded). Some clones in this sample may be carry-over from other donors' samples. The rearrangement uses TRBV7-9 and TRBJ1-1; D unclear. Sequenced material: cultured CD8+ T cells from PBMCs, taken from culture after CMV antigen stimulation. CDR3 in amino acids: CASSLFGEGSTEAFF. The CDR3 DNA reads as TGTGCCAGCAGCTTATTTGGGGAGGGAAGCACTGAAGCTTTCTTT.